This TCR beta chain was recorded in a study of blood T cell repertoires in COVID-19. Background on the study: PBMCs, B-cell-depleted T cells, or T cells provided the cDNA or gDNA that made up the material.

Trimming removed 0 bases from V and 5 bases from J, with 8 bases in between. The CDR3 contains 14 residues. Germline V gene lookup returns CDR1 KGHDR and CDR2 SFDVKD. TCRdb's copy holds only in-frame clones and misses some; the assay was immunoSEQ multiplex PCR. This table has approximately 65,000 clones, about 83% appearing once. This TCR derives from a human donor in a cohort sampled during active COVID-19. V gene TRBV24-1 combines with J gene TRBJ2-3; a possible D gene is TRBD2 (6 bases). What was sequenced was peripheral blood. CDR3 protein: CATSDLGGRDTQYF. CDR3 DNA sequence: TGTGCCACCAGTGATTTGGGGGGGAGAGATACGCAGTATTTT.